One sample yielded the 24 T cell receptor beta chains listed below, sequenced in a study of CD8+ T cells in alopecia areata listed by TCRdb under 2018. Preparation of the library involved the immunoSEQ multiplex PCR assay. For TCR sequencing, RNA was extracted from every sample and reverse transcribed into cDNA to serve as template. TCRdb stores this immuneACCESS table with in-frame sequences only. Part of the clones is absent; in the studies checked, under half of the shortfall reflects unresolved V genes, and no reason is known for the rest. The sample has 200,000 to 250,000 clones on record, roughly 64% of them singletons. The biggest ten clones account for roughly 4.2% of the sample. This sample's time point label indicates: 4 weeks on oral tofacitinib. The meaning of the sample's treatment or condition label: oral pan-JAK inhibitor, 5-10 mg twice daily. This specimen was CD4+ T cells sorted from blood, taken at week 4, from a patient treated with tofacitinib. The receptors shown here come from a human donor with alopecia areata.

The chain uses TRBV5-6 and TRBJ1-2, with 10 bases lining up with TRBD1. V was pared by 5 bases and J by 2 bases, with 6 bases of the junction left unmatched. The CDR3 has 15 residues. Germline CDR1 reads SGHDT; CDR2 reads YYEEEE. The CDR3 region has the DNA TGTGCCAGCAGAACCGGACAGGGGGACAACTATGGCTACACCTTC. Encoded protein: CASRTGQGDNYGYTF.

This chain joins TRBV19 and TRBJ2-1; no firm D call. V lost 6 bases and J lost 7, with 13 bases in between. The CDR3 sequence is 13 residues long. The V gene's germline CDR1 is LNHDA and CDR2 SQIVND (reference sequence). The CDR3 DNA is TGTGCCAGTAGAGATCCTCCGAGGAATGAGCAGTTCTTC. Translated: CASRDPPRNEQFF.

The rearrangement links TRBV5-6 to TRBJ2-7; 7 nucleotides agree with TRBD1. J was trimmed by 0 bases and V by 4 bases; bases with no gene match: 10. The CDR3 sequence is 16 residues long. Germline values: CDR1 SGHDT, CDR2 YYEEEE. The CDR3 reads CASSRPPGQASYEQYF. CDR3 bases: TGTGCCAGCAGCCGCCCCCCCGGACAGGCCTCCTACGAGCAGTACTTC.

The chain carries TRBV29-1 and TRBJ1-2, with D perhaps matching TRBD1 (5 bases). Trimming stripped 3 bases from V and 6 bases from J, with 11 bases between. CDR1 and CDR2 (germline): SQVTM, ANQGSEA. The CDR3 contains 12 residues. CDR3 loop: CSVDSPGDGYTF. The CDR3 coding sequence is TGCAGCGTTGACTCCCCGGGGGATGGCTACACCTTC.

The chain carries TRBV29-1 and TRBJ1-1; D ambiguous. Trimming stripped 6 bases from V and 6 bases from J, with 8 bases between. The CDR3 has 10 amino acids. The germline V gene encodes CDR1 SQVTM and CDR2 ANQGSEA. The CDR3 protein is CSVTTAEAFF. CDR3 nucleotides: TGCAGCGTAACAACAGCTGAAGCTTTCTTT. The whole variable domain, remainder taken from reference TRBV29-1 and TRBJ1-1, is SAVISQKPSRDICQRGTSLTIQCQVDSQVTMMFWYRQQPGQSLTLIATANQGSEATYESGFVIDKFPISRPNLTFSTLTVSNMSPEDSSIYLCSVTTAEAFFGQGTRLTVV.

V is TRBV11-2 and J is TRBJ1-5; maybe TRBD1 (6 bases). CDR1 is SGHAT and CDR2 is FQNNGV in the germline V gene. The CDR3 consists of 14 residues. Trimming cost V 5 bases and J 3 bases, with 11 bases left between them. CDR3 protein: CASSRTGTNQPQHF. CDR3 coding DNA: TGTGCCAGCAGCCGAACAGGGACCAATCAGCCCCAGCATTTT.

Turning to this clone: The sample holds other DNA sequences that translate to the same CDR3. CDR3 sequence (DNA): TGTGCCAGCTCACCAGGGACGGGGAACACTGAAGCTTTCTTT. Its translation: CASSPGTGNTEAFF. This chain uses TRBV18 with TRBJ1-1; the D gene is possibly TRBD1 (5 bases). Germline loops: CDR1 KGHSH, CDR2 LQKENI. V lost 2 bases and J 1 base, leaving 8 bases between the germline ends. The CDR3 covers 14 residues.

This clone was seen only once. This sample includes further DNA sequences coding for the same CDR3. CDR3 protein: CAWSLGNYGYTF. CDR3 coding DNA: TGTGCCTGGAGTTTGGGGAACTATGGCTACACCTTC. V and J are TRBV30 and TRBJ1-2; no clear D. Looked up from germline, CDR1 is GTSNPN and CDR2 is SVGIG (reference sequence). The CDR3 runs to 12 residues. V dropped 2 bases and J dropped 2 bases, with 6 bases sitting between them. The variable domain in full, completed from reference TRBV30 and TRBJ1-2, reads SQTIHQWPATLVQPVGSPLSLECTVEGTSNPNLYWYRQAAGRGLQLLFYSVGIGQISSEVPQNLSASRPQDRQFILSSKKLLLSDSGFYLCAWSLGNYGYTFGSGTRLTVV.

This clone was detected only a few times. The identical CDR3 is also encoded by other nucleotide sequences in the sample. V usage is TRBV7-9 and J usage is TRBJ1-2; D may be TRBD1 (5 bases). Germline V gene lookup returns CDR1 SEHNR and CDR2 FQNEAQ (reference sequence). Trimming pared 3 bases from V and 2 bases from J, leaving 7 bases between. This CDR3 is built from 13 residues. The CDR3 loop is CASSFGQNYGYTF. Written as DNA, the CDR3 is TGTGCCAGCAGCTTCGGACAAAACTATGGCTACACCTTC.

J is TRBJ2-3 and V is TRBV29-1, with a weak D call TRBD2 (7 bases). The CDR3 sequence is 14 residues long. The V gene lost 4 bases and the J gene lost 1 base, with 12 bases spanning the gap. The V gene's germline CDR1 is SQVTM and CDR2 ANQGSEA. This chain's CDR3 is CSVGRGAGTDTQYF. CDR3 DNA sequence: TGCAGCGTTGGTCGGGGGGCGGGCACAGATACGCAGTATTTT.

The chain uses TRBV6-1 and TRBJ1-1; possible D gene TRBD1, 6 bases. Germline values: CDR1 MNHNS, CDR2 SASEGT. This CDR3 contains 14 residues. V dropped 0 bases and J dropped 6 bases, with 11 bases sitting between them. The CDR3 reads CASSEARAGAEAFF. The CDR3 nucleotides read TGTGCCAGCAGTGAAGCTCGGGCAGGGGCTGAAGCTTTCTTT.

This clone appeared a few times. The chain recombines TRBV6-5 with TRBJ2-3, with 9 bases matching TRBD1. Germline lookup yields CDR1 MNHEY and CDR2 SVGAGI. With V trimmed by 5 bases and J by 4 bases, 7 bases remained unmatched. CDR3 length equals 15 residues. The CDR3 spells CASSRADRGPDTQYF. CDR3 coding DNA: TGTGCCAGCAGTAGGGCGGACAGGGGTCCAGATACGCAGTATTTT.

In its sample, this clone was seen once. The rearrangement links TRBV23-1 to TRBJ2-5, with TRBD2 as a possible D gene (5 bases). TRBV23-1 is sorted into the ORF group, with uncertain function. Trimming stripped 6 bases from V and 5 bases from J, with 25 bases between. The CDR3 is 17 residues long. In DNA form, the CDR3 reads TGCGCCAGCAGACAAAGCTGCGAGCGGAGTCTTCCGGAGACCCAGTACTTC. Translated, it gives CASRQSCERSLPETQYF.

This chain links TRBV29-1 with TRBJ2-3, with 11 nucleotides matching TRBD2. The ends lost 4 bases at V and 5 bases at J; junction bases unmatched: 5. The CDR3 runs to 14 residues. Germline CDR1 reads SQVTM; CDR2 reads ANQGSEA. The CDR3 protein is CSVVSGGAKDTQYF. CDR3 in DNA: TGCAGCGTTGTTAGCGGGGGGGCTAAAGATACGCAGTATTTT.

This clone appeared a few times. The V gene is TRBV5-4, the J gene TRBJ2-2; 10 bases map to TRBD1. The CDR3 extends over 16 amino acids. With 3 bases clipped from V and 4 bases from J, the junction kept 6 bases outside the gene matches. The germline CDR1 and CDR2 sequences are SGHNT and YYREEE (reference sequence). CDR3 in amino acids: CASSWGQGQGTGELFF. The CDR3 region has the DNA TGTGCCAGCAGCTGGGGACAGGGGCAGGGCACCGGGGAGCTGTTTTTT.

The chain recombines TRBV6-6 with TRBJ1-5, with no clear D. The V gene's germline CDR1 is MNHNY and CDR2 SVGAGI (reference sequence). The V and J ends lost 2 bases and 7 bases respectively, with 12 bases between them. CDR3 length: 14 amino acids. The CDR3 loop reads CASSYPGRNQPQHF. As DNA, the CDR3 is TGTGCCAGCAGTTACCCGGGCCGGAACCAGCCCCAGCATTTT.

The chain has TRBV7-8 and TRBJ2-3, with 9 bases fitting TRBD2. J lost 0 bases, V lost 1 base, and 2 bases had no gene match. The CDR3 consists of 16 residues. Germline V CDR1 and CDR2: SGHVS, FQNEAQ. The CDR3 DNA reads TGTGCCAGCAGCTTAGGGGCGGGGGGGAGCACAGATACGCAGTATTTT. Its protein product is CASSLGAGGSTDTQYF.

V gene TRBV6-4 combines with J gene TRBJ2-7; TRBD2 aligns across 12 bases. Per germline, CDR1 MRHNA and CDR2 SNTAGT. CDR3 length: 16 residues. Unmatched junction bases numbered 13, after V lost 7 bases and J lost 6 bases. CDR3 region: CASTRTSGESRFEQYF. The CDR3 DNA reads TGTGCCAGCACCCGGACTAGCGGGGAGTCCCGCTTCGAGCAGTACTTC.

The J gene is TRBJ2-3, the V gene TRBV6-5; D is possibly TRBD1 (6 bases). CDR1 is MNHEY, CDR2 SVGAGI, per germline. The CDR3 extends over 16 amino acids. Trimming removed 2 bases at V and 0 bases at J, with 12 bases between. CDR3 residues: CASSYGPGQSTDTQYF. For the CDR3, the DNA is TGTGCCAGCAGTTACGGACCGGGACAAAGCACAGATACGCAGTATTTT.

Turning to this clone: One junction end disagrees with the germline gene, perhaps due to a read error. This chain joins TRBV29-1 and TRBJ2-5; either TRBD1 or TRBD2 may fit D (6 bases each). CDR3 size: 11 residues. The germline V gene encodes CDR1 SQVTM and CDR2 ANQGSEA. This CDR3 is CSGGASEAQYF. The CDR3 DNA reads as TGCAGCGGGGGGGCGTCAGAGGCCCAGTACTTC. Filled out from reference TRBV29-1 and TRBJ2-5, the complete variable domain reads SAVISQKPSRDICQRGTSLTIQCQVDSQVTMMFWYRQQPGQSLTLIATANQGSEATYESGFVIDKFPISRPNLTFSTLTVSNMSPEDSSIYLCSGGASEAQYFGPGTRLLVL.

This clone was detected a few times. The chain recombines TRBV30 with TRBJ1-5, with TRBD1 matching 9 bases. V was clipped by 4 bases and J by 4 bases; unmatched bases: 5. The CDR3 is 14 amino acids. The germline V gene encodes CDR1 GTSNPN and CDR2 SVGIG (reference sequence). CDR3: CAWTLGQGNQPQHF. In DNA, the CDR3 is TGTGCCTGGACCCTGGGACAGGGAAATCAGCCCCAGCATTTT.

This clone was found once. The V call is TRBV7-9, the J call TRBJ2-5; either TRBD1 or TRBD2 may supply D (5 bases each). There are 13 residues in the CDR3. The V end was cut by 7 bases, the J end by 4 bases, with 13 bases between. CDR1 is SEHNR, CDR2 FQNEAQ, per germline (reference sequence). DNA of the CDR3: TGTGCCAGCACCCCTACTGGGGGAGAGACCCAGTACTTC. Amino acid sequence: CASTPTGGETQYF.

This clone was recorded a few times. For the CDR3, the DNA is TGCAGTGCTAGTAGCGGGGGACACCAGTTCTTC. Protein: CSASSGGHQFF. The rearrangement links TRBV20-1 to TRBJ2-1; 9 bases line up with TRBD2. CDR1 DFQATT and CDR2 SNEGSKA come from the germline V gene (reference sequence). The CDR3 contains 11 residues. Trimming at V came to 3 bases and at J to 13 bases, leaving 4 bases not matched to a gene.

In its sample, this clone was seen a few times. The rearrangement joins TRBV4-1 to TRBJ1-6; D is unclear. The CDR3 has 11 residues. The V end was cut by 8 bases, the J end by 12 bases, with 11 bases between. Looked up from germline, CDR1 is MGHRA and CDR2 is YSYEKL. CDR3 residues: CASPSFGPLHF. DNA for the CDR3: TGCGCCAGCCCGTCTTTCGGACCCCTCCACTTT.